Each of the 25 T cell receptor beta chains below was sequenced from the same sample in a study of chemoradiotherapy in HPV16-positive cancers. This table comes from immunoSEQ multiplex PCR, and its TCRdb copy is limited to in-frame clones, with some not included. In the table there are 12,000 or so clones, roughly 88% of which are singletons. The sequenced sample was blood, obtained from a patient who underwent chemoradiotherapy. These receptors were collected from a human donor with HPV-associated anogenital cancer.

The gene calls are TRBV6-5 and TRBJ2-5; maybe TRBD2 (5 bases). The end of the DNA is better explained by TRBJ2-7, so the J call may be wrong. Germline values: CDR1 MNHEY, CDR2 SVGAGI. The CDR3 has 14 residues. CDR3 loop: CASRTAGPSYEQYF. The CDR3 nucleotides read TGTGCCAGCAGGACGGCGGGCCCATCCTACGAGCAGTACTTC.

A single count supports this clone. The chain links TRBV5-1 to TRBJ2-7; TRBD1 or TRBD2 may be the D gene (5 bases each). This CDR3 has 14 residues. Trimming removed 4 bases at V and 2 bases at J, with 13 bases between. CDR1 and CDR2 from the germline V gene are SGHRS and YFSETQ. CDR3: CASSVTKGPYEQYF. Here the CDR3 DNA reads TGCGCCAGCAGCGTAACGAAGGGACCCTACGAGCAGTACTTC. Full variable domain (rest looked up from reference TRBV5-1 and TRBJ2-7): KAGVTQTPRYLIKTRGQQVTLSCSPISGHRSVSWYQQTPGQGLQFLFEYFSETQRNKGNFPGRFSGRQFSNSRSEMNVSTLELGDSALYLCASSVTKGPYEQYFGPGTRLTVT.

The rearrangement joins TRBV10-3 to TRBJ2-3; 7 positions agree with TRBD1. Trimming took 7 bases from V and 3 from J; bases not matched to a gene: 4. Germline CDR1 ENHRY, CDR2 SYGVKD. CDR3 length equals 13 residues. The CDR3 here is CAINQGVTDTQYF. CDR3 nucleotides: TGTGCCATCAATCAGGGGGTAACAGATACGCAGTATTTT.

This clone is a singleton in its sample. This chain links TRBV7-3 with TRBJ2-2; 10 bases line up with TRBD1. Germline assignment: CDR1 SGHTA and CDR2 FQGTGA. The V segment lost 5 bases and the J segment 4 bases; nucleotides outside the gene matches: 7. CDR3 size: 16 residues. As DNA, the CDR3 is TGTGCCAGCAGCGTCCGACAGGGGGCTGGCACCGGGGAGCTGTTTTTT. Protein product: CASSVRQGAGTGELFF.

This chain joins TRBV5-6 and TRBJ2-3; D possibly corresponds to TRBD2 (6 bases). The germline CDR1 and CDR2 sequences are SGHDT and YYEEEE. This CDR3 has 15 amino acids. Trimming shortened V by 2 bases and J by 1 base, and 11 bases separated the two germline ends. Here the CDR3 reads CASSLPAGRTDTQYF. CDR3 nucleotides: TGTGCCAGCAGCTTACCAGCGGGCCGCACAGATACGCAGTATTTT.

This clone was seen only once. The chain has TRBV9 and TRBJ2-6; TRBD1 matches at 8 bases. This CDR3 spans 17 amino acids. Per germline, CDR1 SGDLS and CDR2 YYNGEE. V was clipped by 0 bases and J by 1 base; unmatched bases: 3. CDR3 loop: CASSVGTGRSGANVLTF. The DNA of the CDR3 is TGTGCCAGCAGCGTAGGGACAGGGAGGTCTGGGGCCAACGTCCTGACTTTC.

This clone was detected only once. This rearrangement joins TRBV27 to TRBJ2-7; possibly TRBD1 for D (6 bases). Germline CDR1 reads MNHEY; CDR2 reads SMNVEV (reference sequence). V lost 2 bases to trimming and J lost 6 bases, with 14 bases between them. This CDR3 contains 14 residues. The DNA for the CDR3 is TGTGCCAGCAGTTTACGGCAGGGGCTCGGCGAGCAGTACTTC. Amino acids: CASSLRQGLGEQYF.

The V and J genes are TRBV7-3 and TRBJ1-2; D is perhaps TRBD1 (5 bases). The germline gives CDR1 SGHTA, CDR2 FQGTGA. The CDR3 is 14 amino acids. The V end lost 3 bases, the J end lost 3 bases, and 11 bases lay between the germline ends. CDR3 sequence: CASSFPGKDYGYTF. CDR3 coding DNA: TGTGCCAGCAGCTTTCCAGGGAAGGACTATGGCTACACCTTC.

DNA for the CDR3: TGTGCCAGCAGTGATAGGGACAGGGGGCGTCGAACCGCCAATGAGCAGTTCTTC. This translates into CASSDRDRGRRTANEQFF. The V and J genes are TRBV2 and TRBJ2-1, with TRBD1 identical over 12 bases. Germline V lookup: CDR1 SNHLY, CDR2 FYNNEI. The CDR3 extends over 18 amino acids. J was trimmed by 6 bases and V by 3 bases; bases with no gene match: 12.

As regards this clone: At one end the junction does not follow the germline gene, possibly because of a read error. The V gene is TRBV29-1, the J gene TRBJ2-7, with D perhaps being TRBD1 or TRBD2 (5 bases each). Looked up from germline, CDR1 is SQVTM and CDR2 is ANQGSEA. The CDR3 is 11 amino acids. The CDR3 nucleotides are TGCAGCGTTGGAATCGCTGCCGGGACGACCTTC. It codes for CSVGIAAGTTF.

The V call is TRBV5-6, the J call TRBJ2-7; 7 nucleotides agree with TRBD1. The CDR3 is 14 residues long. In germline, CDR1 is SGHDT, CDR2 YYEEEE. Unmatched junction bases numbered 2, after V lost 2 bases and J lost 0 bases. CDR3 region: CASSFGTASYEQYF. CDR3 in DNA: TGTGCCAGCAGCTTCGGGACAGCCTCCTACGAGCAGTACTTC.

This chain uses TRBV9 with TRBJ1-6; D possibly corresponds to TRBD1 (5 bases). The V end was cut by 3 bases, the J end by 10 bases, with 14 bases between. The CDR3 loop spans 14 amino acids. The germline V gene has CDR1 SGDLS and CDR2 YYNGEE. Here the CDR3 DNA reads TGTGCCAGCAGCGCCCCCGGGGGTGGGTCACCCCTCCACTTT. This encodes CASSAPGGGSPLHF.

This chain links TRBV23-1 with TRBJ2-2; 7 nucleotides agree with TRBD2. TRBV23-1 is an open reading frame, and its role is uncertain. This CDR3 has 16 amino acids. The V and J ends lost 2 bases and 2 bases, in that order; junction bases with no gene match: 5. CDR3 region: CASSQAGGSNTGELFF. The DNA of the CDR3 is TGCGCCAGCAGTCAAGCCGGGGGGTCTAACACCGGGGAGCTGTTTTTT.

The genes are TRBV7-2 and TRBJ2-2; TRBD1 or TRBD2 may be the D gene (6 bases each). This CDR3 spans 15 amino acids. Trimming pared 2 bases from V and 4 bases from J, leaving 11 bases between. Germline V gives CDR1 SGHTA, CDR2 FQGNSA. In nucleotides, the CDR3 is TGTGCCAGCAGCTTAACGGGGGCCCTCACCGGGGAGCTGTTTTTT. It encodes CASSLTGALTGELFF.

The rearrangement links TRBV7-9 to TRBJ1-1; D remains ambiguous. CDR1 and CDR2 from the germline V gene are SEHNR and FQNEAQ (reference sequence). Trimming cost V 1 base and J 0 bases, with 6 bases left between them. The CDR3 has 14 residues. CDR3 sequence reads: CASSLGSVNTEAFF. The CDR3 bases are TGTGCCAGCAGCTTAGGGTCCGTGAACACTGAAGCTTTCTTT.

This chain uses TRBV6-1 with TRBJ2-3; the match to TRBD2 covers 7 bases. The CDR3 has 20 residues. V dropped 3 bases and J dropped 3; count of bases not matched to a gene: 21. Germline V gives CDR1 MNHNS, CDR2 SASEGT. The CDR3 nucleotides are TGTGCCAGCAGTGAGGGTTTAGGGAGCGGGGTGGTTATCACTACAGATACGCAGTATTTT. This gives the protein CASSEGLGSGVVITTDTQYF.

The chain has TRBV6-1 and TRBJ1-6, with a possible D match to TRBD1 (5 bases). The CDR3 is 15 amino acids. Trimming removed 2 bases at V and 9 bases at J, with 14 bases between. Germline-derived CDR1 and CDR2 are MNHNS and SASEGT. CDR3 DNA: TGTGCCAGCAGTGAAAGCGAAGGGGAGGGTTCACCCCTCCACTTT. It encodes CASSESEGEGSPLHF.

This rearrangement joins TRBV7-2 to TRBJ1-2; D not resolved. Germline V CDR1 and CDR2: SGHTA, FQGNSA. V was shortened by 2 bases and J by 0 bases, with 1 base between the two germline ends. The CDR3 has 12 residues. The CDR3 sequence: CASSLTNYGYTF. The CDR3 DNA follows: TGTGCCAGCAGCTTAACTAACTATGGCTACACCTTC.

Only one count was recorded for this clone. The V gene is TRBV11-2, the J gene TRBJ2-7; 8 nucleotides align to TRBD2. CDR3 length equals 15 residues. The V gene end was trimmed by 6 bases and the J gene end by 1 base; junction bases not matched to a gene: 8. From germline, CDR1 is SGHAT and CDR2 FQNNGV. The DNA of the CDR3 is TGTGCCAGCAGACCCCTAGCGGGCCTGTCCTACGAGCAGTACTTC. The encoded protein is CASRPLAGLSYEQYF.

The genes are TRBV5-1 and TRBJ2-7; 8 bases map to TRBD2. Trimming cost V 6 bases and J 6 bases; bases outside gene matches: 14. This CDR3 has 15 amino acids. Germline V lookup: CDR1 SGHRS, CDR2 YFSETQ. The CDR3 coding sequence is TGCGCCAGCACCCCGGGAGGGGGGGGCCAGTCCGAGCAGTACTTC. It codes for CASTPGGGGQSEQYF.

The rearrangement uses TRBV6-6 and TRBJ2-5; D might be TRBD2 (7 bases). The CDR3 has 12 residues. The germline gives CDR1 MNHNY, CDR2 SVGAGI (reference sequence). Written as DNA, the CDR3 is TGTGTGGGGGGGCGAGCGGGAGAGACCCAGTACTTC. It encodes CVGGRAGETQYF.

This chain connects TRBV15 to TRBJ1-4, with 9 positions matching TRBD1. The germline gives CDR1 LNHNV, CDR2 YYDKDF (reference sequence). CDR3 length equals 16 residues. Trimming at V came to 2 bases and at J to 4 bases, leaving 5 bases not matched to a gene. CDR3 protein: CATSRYTGGDNEKLFF. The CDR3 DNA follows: TGTGCCACCAGCAGATACACAGGGGGCGATAATGAAAAACTGTTTTTT.

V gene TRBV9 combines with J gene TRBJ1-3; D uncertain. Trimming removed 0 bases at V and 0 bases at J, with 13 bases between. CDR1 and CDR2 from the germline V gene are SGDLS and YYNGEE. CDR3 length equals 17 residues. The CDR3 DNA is TGTGCCAGCAGCGTAGTCGAGCACCCATACTCTGGAAACACCATATATTTT. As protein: CASSVVEHPYSGNTIYF.

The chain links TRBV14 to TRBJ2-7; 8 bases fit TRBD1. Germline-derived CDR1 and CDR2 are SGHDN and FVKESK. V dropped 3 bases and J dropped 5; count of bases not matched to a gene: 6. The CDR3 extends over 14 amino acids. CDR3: CASSQSGTGHEQYF. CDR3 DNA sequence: TGTGCCAGCAGCCAGTCCGGGACAGGTCACGAGCAGTACTTC.

This CDR3 reads CASSDSTSGGADTQYF. DNA of the CDR3: TGTGCCAGCAGTGACTCGACTAGCGGGGGGGCAGATACGCAGTATTTT. This chain joins TRBV6-4 and TRBJ2-3, with TRBD2 matching over 14 bases. Germline V gene sequence: CDR1 MRHNA, CDR2 SNTAGT. The CDR3 is made up of 16 amino acids. The ends lost 0 bases at V and 4 bases at J; junction bases unmatched: 0.